This T cell receptor beta chain was found in a study of blood T cell repertoires in COVID-19 (dated by TCRdb to the early 2020s). At the level of the whole study: Samples from collaborators originated in the United States, Italy and Spain and spanned both the acute and convalescent phases of COVID-19. Where available, HLA class I and class II types were taken from metadata supplied by the sample provider and were not determined by assay-based typing. The samples were drawn from the first 160 participants of the ongoing ImmuneRACE study and from some 1,300 subjects provided by 6 global collaborators. The repertoires were released in a freely available public database intended as a resource for research on the immune response to SARS-CoV-2. A de-identified subject ID, COVID-19 status, age in years and sex were almost always included in the sample metadata. The dataset comprised deeply sampled blood TCRbeta repertoires from subjects exposed to, actively infected with, or recovered from COVID-19. The prospective study material was composed of cDNA or gDNA derived from T cells, B-cell-depleted T cells, or PBMCs.

On the study overall, not on this receptor specifically: How much clinical and demographic metadata was included differed by source and by participant, and the metadata was provided uncurated.

TCRbeta CDR3 regions were amplified from genomic DNA using the immunoSEQ Assay, a bias-controlled multiplex PCR. The source study handled its data this way. Nucleated cell counts per sample were estimated from amplification of reference gene primers within the assay. Sequence reads were collapsed and filtered to measure the absolute abundance of every unique TCRbeta CDR3 rearrangement. Productive Simpson clonality was computed per sample as the square root of Simpson's diversity index over productive rearrangements. Not all clones reach the TCRdb copy of this immuneACCESS table, which keeps in-frame sequences only. Checked studies attribute under half of the gap to unresolved V genes and leave the rest unexplained. That table is the source of V, J and clone size, and D and trimming were worked out from the DNA. The sample yields 310,000 or so clones; more than 75% were counted once. The ten biggest clones cover about 10% of the sample.

Cut back by 4 bases and 0 bases, the V and J ends lie 10 bases apart. Counted from cysteine to phenylalanine, this CDR3 has 15 amino acids. Only the CDR3 DNA is retained, 45 bases long and in frame from the first base. The germline V gene (reference sequence) supplies CDR1 SGHNT and CDR2 YYREEE. As to this clone: There is no known antigen for this receptor. The record has no base qualities; no much larger clone is one base away.

Enrolling through a virtual design, the prospective study's participants ranged in age from roughly 18 to 90 years and lived across about two dozen United States geographic areas. To assign participants to cohorts, the prospective study relied on clinical history that participants themselves reported in a screening survey and a study questionnaire. For ImmuneRACE Cohort 3, a participant was defined as recovered based on two consecutive negative NP/OP PCR tests, clearance by a healthcare professional, or resolution of symptoms. In the prospective study, mobile phlebotomists collected whole blood, serum and a nasopharyngeal or oropharyngeal swab from each participant. Over an approximately 2-month period, participants in the prospective study had the option of providing additional blood draws and questionnaires. Before DNA extraction, blood samples from the prospective study were shipped at room temperature or frozen.

Here the chain combines TRBV5-4 and TRBJ1-4; the D gene is perhaps TRBD1, from 6 matching bases. Material for sequencing was PBMCs or T cells enriched from blood (not recorded which). The sequence was collected from a woman between 18 and 29 years old who had recovered from COVID-19. The CDR3 is CASSRDIATNEKLFF. The DNA is TGTGCCAGCAGCCGGGACATTGCAACTAATGAAAAACTGTTTTTT. With the portions outside the CDR3 filled from the reference TRBV5-4 and TRBJ1-4 genes, the complete variable region becomes ETGVTQSPTHLIKTRGQQVTLRCSSQSGHNTVSWYQQALGQGPQFIFQYYREEENGRGNFPPRFSGLQFPNYSSELNVNALELDDSALYLCASSRDIATNEKLFFGSGTQLSVL.